The clone carrying this T cell receptor beta chain was picked up many times. The sample is drawn from a study of regulatory T cells in long-lasting Graves disease. About the study: Antithyroid drug intake by newly diagnosed Graves' patients had lasted under 3 months.

Assembly of TCR beta libraries relied on iRepertoire HTBI primers together with Arm-PCR of CDR3 regions. TCRdb re-called the multiplex PCR reads through MiXCR, storing one row per CDR3 protein. The sample contains around 420,000 distinct CDR3 sequences, approximately 15% of which appear only once. CDR1 SGHAT and CDR2 FQNNGV come from the germline V gene. The CDR3 runs 16 residues. V was cut by 0 bases and J by 6 bases, with 16 bases left in between. The time point is: newly diagnosed GD, antithyroid drugs for less than 3 months. The authors made the TCR library using RNA they extracted from PBMCs. This same sample was also taken into another study, of T cells in Graves' hyperthyroidism and ophthalmopathy.

This chain joins TRBV11-2 and TRBJ2-3; the D is unclear. The TCR originated in a middle-aged woman with Graves disease. The specimen comprised peripheral blood mononuclear cells (PBMCs), sampled at new diagnosis, from a patient treated with antithyroid drugs. CDR3 sequence (DNA): TGTGCCAGCAGCTTAGATCCTGCCCCCCTGCCGGATACGCAGTATTTT. Amino acids: CASSLDPAPLPDTQYF.